The present T cell receptor (beta chain) was sequenced within a study of T cells in Graves' hyperthyroidism and ophthalmopathy. Germline CDR1 KGHSH, CDR2 LQKENI. The V segment lost 7 bases and the J segment 2 bases; nucleotides outside the gene matches: 4. The CDR3 has 14 amino acids. Regions amplified from RNA transcripts were the TCR beta CDR3 regions. With the HTBI primer set, the TCR CDR3 went through a first round of RT-PCR. TCRdb re-called the multiplex PCR reads through MiXCR, storing one row per CDR3 protein. The table has around 360,000 distinct CDR3 sequences, nearly 15% seen once. The specimen was blood. V gene TRBV18 combines with J gene TRBJ2-7, with 11 bases matching TRBD2. This TCR was sampled from a woman aged 55-70 years with Graves' ophthalmopathy. CDR3 DNA: TGTGCCAGCTGTACTAGCGGGAGCGCCTACGAGCAGTACTTC. This encodes CASCTSGSAYEQYF.